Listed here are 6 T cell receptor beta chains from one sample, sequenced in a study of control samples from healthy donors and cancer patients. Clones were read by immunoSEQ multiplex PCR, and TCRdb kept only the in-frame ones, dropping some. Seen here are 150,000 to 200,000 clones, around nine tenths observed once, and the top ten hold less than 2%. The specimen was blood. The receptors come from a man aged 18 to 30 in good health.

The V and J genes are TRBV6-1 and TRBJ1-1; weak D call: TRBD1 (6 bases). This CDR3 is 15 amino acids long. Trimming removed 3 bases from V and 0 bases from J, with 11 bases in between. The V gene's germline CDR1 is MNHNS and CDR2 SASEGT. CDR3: CASSDSGALNTEAFF. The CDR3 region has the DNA TGTGCCAGCAGTGATTCAGGGGCCCTGAACACTGAAGCTTTCTTT.

The DNA for the CDR3 is TGTGCTAGTGGTCCGAGGAGTTCCTACGAGCAGTACTTC. The encoded protein is CASGPRSSYEQYF. This chain joins TRBV12-5 and TRBJ2-7, with D hard to call. Per the germline V gene, CDR1 is LGHNT and CDR2 is FRNRAP. The CDR3 runs 13 residues. Between the trimmed V and J ends, which lost 5 bases and 1 base, there was a span of 9 bases.

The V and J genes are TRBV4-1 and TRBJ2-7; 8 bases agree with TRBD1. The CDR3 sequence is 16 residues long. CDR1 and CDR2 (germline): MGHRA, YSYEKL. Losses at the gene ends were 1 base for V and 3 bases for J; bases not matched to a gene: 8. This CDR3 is CASSQGRQGARYEQYF. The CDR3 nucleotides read TGCGCCAGCAGCCAAGGGAGGCAGGGGGCTCGCTACGAGCAGTACTTC.

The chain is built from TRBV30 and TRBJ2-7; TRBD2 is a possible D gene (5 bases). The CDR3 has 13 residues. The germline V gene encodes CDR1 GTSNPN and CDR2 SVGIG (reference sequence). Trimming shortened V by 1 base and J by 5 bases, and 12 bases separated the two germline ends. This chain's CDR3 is CAWSAGKHNEQYF. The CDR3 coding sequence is TGTGCCTGGAGTGCGGGGAAACATAACGAGCAGTACTTC.

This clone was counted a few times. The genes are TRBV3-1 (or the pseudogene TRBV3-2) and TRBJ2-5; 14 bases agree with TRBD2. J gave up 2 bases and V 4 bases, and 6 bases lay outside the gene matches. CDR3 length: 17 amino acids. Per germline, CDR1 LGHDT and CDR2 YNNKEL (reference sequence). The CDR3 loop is CASSRPGTSGGQETQYF. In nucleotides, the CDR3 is TGTGCCAGCAGCCGTCCCGGGACTAGCGGGGGACAAGAGACCCAGTACTTC.

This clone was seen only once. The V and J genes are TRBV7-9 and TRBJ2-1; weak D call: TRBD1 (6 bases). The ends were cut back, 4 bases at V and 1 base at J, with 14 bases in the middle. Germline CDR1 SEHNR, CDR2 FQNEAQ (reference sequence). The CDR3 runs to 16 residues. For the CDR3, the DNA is TGTGCCAGCAGCTGGAATACCAGGGGATCCTACAATGAGCAGTTCTTC. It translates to CASSWNTRGSYNEQFF.